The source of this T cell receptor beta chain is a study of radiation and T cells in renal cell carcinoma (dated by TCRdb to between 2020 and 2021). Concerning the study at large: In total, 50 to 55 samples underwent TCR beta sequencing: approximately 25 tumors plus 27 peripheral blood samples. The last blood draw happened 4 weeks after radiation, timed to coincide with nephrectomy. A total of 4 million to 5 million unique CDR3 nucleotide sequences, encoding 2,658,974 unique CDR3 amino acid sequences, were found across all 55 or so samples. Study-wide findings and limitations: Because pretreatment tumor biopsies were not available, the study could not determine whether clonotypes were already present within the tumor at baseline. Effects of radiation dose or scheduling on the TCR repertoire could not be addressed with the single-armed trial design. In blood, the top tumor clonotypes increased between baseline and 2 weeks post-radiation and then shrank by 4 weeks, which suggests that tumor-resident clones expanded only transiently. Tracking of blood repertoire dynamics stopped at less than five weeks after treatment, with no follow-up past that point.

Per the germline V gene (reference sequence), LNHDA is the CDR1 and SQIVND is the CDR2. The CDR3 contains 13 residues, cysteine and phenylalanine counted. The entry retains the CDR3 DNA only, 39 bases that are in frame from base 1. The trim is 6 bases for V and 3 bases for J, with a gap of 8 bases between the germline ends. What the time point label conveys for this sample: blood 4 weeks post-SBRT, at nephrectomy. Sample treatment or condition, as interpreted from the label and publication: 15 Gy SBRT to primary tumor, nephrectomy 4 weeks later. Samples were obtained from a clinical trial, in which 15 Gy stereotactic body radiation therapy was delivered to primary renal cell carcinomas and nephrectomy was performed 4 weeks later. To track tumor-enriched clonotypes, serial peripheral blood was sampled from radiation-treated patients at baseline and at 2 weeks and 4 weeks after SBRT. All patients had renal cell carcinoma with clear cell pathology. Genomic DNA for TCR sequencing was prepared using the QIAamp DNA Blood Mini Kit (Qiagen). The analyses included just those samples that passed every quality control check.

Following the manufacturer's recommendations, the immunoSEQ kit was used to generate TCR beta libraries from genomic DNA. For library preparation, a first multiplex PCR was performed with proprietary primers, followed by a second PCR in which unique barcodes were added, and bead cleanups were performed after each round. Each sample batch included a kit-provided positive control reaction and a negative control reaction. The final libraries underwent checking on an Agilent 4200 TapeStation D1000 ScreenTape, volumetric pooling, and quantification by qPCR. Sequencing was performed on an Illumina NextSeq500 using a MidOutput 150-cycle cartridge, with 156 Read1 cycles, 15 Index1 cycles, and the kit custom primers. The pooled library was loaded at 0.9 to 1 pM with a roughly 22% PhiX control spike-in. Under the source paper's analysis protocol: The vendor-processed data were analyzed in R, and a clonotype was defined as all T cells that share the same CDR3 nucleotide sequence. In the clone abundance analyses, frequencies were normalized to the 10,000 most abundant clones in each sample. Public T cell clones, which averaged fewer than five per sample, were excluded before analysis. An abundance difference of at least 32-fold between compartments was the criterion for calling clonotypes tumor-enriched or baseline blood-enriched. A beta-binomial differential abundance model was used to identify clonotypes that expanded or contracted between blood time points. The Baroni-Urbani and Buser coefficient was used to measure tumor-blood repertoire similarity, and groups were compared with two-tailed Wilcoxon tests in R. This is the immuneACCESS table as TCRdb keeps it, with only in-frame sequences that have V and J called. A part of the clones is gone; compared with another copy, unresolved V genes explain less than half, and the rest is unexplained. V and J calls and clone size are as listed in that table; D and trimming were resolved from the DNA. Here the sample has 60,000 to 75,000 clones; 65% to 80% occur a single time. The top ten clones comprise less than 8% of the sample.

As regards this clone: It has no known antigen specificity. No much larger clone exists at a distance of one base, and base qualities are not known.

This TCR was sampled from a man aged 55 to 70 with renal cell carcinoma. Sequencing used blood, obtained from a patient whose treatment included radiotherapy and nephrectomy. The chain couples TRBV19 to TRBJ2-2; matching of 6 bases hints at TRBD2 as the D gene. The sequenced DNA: TGTGCCAGTAGGGAGGGATACACCGGGGAGCTGTTTTTT. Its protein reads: CASREGYTGELFF.